These T cell receptor beta chains were read from a single sample in a study of tumor and adjacent non-tumor tissue in lung cancer. TCRdb reanalysed the multiplex PCR reads using MiXCR and keeps one entry per CDR3 protein. The repertoire holds some 200,000 distinct CDR3 sequences, with less than 80% as singletons. Sample: lung tumor tissue. All receptors come from a man aged 55-75 years with non-small cell lung cancer. Each CDR3 is given with its conserved first and last residue. The D gene is left open where the match is weak. Clone size is given for some rows only: seen once, a few or many times, or a class if the clone is expanded.

NA	TRBJ1-6	many	TRBV20-1	CSATRYNSPLHF	TGCAGTGCTACCCGCTATAATTCACCCCTCCACTTT
NA	TRBJ1-1	few	TRBV10-2	CASKRGTHMNTEAFF	TGCGCCAGCAAAAGAGGCACGCACATGAACACTGAAGCTTTCTTT
NA	TRBJ2-6	NA	TRBV11-2	CASNPISGANFLTF	TGTGCCAGCAATCCTATTTCTGGGGCCAACTTCCTGACATTC
NA	TRBJ2-3	NA	TRBV10-3	CAISRTVLGGTDTQYF	TGTGCCATCAGCCGGACAGTCCTAGGGGGCACAGATACGCAGTATTTT
NA	TRBJ2-1	NA	TRBV6-1	CGSTLRVRDDGQFF	TGTGGCAGCACCTTGCGGGTCAGAGACGATGGTCAGTTCTTC
TRBD2	TRBJ2-6	few	TRBV11-2	CASSLSSGSSGANVLTF	TGTGCCAGCAGCTTATCGAGCGGGAGCTCTGGGGCCAACGTCCTGACTTTC
NA	TRBJ2-2	NA	TRBV4-1	CATSQGMGGTTGELFF	TGCGCCACCAGCCAAGGAATGGGTGGAACTACCGGGGAGCTGTTTTTT
NA	TRBJ2-1	many	TRBV20-1	CSADGGRHEQFF	TGCAGTGCCGATGGGGGGCGGCATGAGCAGTTCTTC
TRBD2	TRBJ2-3	NA	TRBV5-4	CTSSLFSGGFSTDTQYF	TGTACCAGCAGCTTGTTTAGCGGGGGGTTCAGCACAGATACGCAGTATTTT
NA	TRBJ2-5	NA	TRBV6-2/TRBV6-3	CTSLQVNLETQYF	TGTACCAGCCTACAGGTAAACCTAGAGACCCAGTACTTC
NA	TRBJ1-6	NA	TRBV4-1	CASSQDTGSNSPLHF	TGCGCCAGCAGCCAAGACACAGGGAGTAATTCACCCCTCCACTTT
TRBD2	TRBJ2-3	few	TRBV20-1	CSAGGDGGGADTQYF	TGCAGTGCCGGGGGGGACGGGGGGGGCGCAGATACGCAGTATTTT
TRBD1	TRBJ2-7	NA	TRBV4-2	CASSQERDRGNEQYF	TGTGCCAGCAGCCAAGAACGGGACAGGGGAAACGAGCAGTACTTC
TRBD2	TRBJ2-7	few	TRBV30	CAWNSGLAGGYEQYF	TGTGCCTGGAACTCGGGTCTAGCGGGAGGTTACGAGCAGTACTTC
TRBD1	TRBJ1-1	many	TRBV12-5	CASGLATGALTEAFF	TGTGCTAGTGGTTTGGCGACAGGGGCCCTCACTGAAGCTTTCTTT
NA	TRBJ2-7	NA	TRBV6-6	CASKTGTSGNEQYF	TGTGCCAGCAAAACCGGGACGTCTGGGAATGAGCAGTACTTC
NA	TRBJ2-1	NA	TRBV20-1	CSATQSRGSNNEQFF	TGCAGTGCTACCCAGTCTAGAGGGAGCAACAATGAGCAGTTCTTC
NA	TRBJ2-1	NA	TRBV7-8	CASSLEWGLDEQFF	TGTGCCAGCAGCTTGGAATGGGGACTGGATGAGCAGTTCTTC
TRBD2	TRBJ2-7	NA	TRBV2	CASNSGLLSYEQYF	TGTGCCAGCAATAGCGGGCTCCTCTCCTACGAGCAGTACTTC
TRBD1	TRBJ1-2	NA	TRBV7-9	CASSQGQAHYGYTF	TGTGCCAGCAGCCAGGGACAGGCCCACTATGGCTACACCTTC
NA	TRBJ2-3	NA	TRBV12-3/TRBV12-4	CASSPVSTDTQYF	TGTGCTAGCAGCCCCGTTAGCACAGATACGCAATATTTT
NA	TRBJ2-3	many	TRBV20-1	CSARVAGSNTQYF	TGCAGTGCTAGAGTTGCCGGGTCAAATACGCAGTATTTT
TRBD2	TRBJ2-2	NA	TRBV5-4	CASSLRLAGGPWELFF	TGTGCCAGCAGCTTAAGACTAGCGGGAGGGCCCTGGGAGCTGTTTTTT
TRBD2	TRBJ2-7	NA	TRBV20-1	CSDRDSSSGSSYEHYF	TGCAGTGATAGAGACTCGAGTAGCGGGAGCTCCTACGAGCACTACTTC
NA	TRBJ1-1	many	TRBV28	CASSLVLNTEAFF	TGTGCCAGCAGTTTGGTCCTGAACACTGAAGCTTTCTTT
NA	TRBJ2-7	NA	TRBV11-2	CASSLPGRSQRYEQYF	TGTGCCAGCAGCTTACCCGGGAGATCCCAGCGTTACGAGCAGTACTTC
NA	TRBJ2-6	NA	TRBV4-3	CASGQEAVSGVNVLTF	TGCGCTAGCGGCCAAGAGGCGGTGTCTGGGGTCAACGTCCTGACTTTC
TRBD2	TRBJ2-3	NA	TRBV4-2	CVSSQIPPGLAVTDTQYF	TGTGTCAGCAGCCAGATCCCTCCGGGACTAGCGGTCACAGATACGCAGTATTTT
NA	TRBJ1-2	NA	TRBV29-1	CSVKTVESYGYTF	TGCAGCGTCAAAACGGTGGAGTCCTATGGCTACACCTTC
TRBD2	TRBJ2-7	NA	TRBV5-1	CASSLGREREQYF	TGCGCCAGCAGCCTGGGGCGGGAGCGGGAGCAGTACTTC
TRBD2	TRBJ2-2	NA	TRBV11-2	CASSLSSGGAMSGEPFF	TGTGCCAGTAGCTTGTCCAGCGGGGGGGCGATGTCCGGGGAGCCGTTTTTT
NA	TRBJ1-3	NA	TRBV4-1	CASSNPRGRGGNTIYF	TGCGCCAGCAGCAATCCTAGAGGAAGGGGTGGAAACACCATATATTTT
NA	TRBJ1-1	NA	TRBV11-2	CTSSVNVFTEAFF	TGTACCAGTAGCGTCAATGTTTTCACTGAAGCTTTCTTT
NA	TRBJ1-1	NA	TRBV20-1	CSARRLTGNPETFF	TGCAGTGCTAGACGATTAACAGGGAACCCTGAAACTTTCTTT
NA	TRBJ1-2	few	TRBV10-3	CAISSPGALRGFYGYTF	TGTGCCATCAGCTCCCCAGGGGCCCTGAGGGGGTTCTATGGCTACACCTTC
NA	TRBJ1-1	NA	TRBV11-3	CASSLGLIPLTFF	TGTGCCAGCAGCTTAGGCTTGATCCCTCTGACTTTCTTT
NA	TRBJ2-2	NA	TRBV20-1	CSARQAGVNTGELFF	TGCAGTGCTCGACAGGCGGGAGTGAACACCGGGGAGCTGTTTTTT
NA	TRBJ2-3	NA	TRBV6-5	CASRYRRATDMQYF	TGTGCCAGCCGTTACCGACGAGCCACAGATATGCAGTATTTT
NA	TRBJ2-2	NA	TRBV4-1	CASSQIQTWELFF	TGTGCCAGCAGCCAGATACAAACCTGGGAGCTGTTTTTT
NA	TRBJ2-5	NA	TRBV6-6	CASITSGQTQIQETQYF	TGTGCCAGCATAACATCCGGGCAAACCCAGATCCAAGAGACCCAGTACTTC
NA	TRBJ1-3	NA	TRBV20-1	CSAIVGGTNSGNTIYF	TGCAGTGCTATAGTAGGCGGGACAAACTCTGGAAACACCATATATTTT
TRBD2	TRBJ2-1	few	TRBV20-1	CSARTSGGAPHNEQLF	TGCAGTGCTAGGACTAGCGGGGGGGCCCCCCACAATGAGCAGCTCTTC
NA	TRBJ1-5	NA	TRBV29-1	CRVDRALHQPQHF	TGCAGAGTAGACCGCGCCCTACATCAGCCCCAGCATTTT
NA	TRBJ1-1	NA	TRBV29-1	CSVRPGATETFF	TGCAGCGTCCGACCGGGGGCGACTGAAACTTTCTTT
NA	TRBJ1-5	NA	TRBV20-1	CSSRRAGLSNQPQHF	TGCAGTAGCCGTAGGGCGGGACTTAGCAATCAGCCCCAGCATTTT
NA	TRBJ1-5	NA	TRBV6-5	CANNGGVNQPQHF	TGTGCCAACAACGGGGGAGTGAATCAGCCCCAGCATTTT
NA	TRBJ1-2	NA	TRBV29-1	CSVLNAGSYGYIF	TGCAGCGTTTTAAACGCAGGGAGCTATGGCTACATCTTC
TRBD1	TRBJ2-3	NA	TRBV20-1	CSASPGGVGNQPQYF	TGCAGTGCTAGTCCAGGGGGCGTCGGCAATCAGCCCCAGTATTTT
NA	TRBJ2-1	few	TRBV5-1	CASSLDPGNEQFF	TGCGCCAGCAGCTTGGACCCGGGCAATGAGCAGTTCTTC
NA	TRBJ2-1	NA	TRBV24-1	CATMETSGPLWNEQFF	TGTGCCACCATGGAGACATCGGGGCCCTTGTGGAATGAGCAGTTCTTC
NA	TRBJ1-2	NA	TRBV28	CASSLNRLYGYTF	TGTGCCAGCAGTTTAAACCGATTATATGGCTACACCTTC
NA	TRBJ2-1	NA	TRBV20-1	CSARGDGNVQFF	TGCAGTGCTAGAGGAGACGGTAATGTGCAGTTCTTC
NA	TRBJ1-4	NA	TRBV6-5	CAISYGQINEKPFF	TGTGCCATCAGTTACGGACAGATTAATGAAAAACCGTTTTTT
NA	TRBJ2-3	NA	TRBV6-2/TRBV6-3	CASGEGHPNPETDTQYF	TGCGCCAGCGGAGAAGGGCACCCGAATCCAGAAACAGATACGCAGTATTTT
NA	TRBJ2-6	NA	TRBV6-2/TRBV6-3	CASRRHSGANVLTF	TGTGCCAGCAGAAGACATTCTGGGGCCAACGTCCTGACTTTC